The clone carrying this T cell receptor beta chain came up many times. Antigen specificity is unknown. This entry belongs to a study of T cells in Graves' hyperthyroidism and ophthalmopathy. At the level of the study: Specimen type is peripheral blood, collected at initial diagnosis prior to any treatment.

TCR beta CDR3 region amplification was performed from RNA transcripts. TCR CDR3 regions were first amplified by RT-PCR with HTBI primers. TCRdb reprocessed the multiplex PCR reads via MiXCR and lists one record per CDR3 protein. The table lists about 350,000 distinct CDR3 sequences, around 13% of them singletons, with under 30% in the top ten. Diagnoses rested on clinical symptoms, serum thyroxine and TRAb, thyroid ultrasound and orbital computed tomography. Out of over 7.5 ml of fresh peripheral blood came the PBMCs. Points from the study as a whole: Most expanded thyroid clonotypes above 0.001 recurred in blood.

CDR1 and CDR2 from the germline V gene are DFQATT and SNEGSKA (reference sequence). Trimming took 2 bases from V and 2 from J; bases not matched to a gene: 7. The CDR3 runs to 15 residues. The V call is TRBV20-1, the J call TRBJ2-7; TRBD2 matches 9 bases. Sequencing was carried out using blood. This clonotype was sampled from a young woman with Graves' hyperthyroidism. CDR3 in amino acids: CSARYAGGPPYEQYF. The CDR3 nucleotides are TGCAGTGCTAGATATGCGGGAGGGCCCCCCTACGAGCAGTACTTC.